Described below is a single T cell receptor (beta chain) sequence and its context. No antigen is known for it. The source of the sample is a study of CD8+ T cells in alopecia areata. Study-level results: Scalp clonality dropped significantly under tofacitinib, as did expanded CD8+ top-100 clones.

Looked up from germline, CDR1 is MNHNS and CDR2 is SASEGT. The CDR3 runs 14 residues. Trimming stripped 2 bases from V and 4 bases from J, with 10 bases between. Extraction and reverse transcription of RNA yielded cDNA as the sequencing template. The repertoire was sequenced with immunoSEQ multiplex PCR; TCRdb's copy has only in-frame clones and lacks some. The sample shows around 190,000 clones, 64% of them seen only once. Noted treatment: oral pan-JAK inhibitor, 5-10 mg twice daily. The sequenced sample was CD4+ T cells sorted from blood, obtained at week 4, from a patient treated with tofacitinib. The chain has TRBV6-1 and TRBJ2-3, with D hard to call. The TCR sequence derives from a human donor with alopecia areata. CDR3 residues: CASSEMYPSDTQYF. CDR3 bases: TGTGCCAGCAGTGAAATGTATCCGTCAGATACGCAGTATTTT.